This T cell receptor (beta chain) was captured in a study of cytomegalovirus exposure and HLA in healthy donors. Per germline, CDR1 MGHDK and CDR2 SYGVNS. There are 13 residues in the CDR3. The junction had 10 bases not matched to a gene; V was cut back by 10 bases and J by 6 bases. Primers included in the PCR were 60 Vbeta and 13 Jbeta primers. Profiled with immunoSEQ multiplex PCR; TCRdb holds only in-frame clones, not every one. The data contain 90,000 to 150,000 clones, approximately 8.6% of them singletons. The TCR sequence derives from a woman aged 40 to 50 in good health and CMV-seropositive. Sequenced material: PBMCs. This chain uses TRBV25-1 with TRBJ2-7; 9 nucleotides match TRBD1. The CDR3 protein is CATSRGQGAEQYF. DNA of the CDR3: TGTGCCACCAGCAGGGGACAGGGCGCCGAGCAGTACTTC.